These T cell receptor beta chains were read from a single sample in a study of blood T cell repertoires in COVID-19. Assay: immunoSEQ multiplex PCR; the TCRdb copy retains only in-frame clones and omits some. Of 270,000 or so clones listed, approximately 89% were seen once; the top ten hold about 3%. The material sequenced was PBMCs or T cells enriched from blood (not recorded which). Source of these receptors: a man aged 40-49 years who had been exposed to COVID-19. The conserved cysteine and the conserved F or W are not part of the CDR3 here.

>TRBV28|TRBJ1-1
ASMKVSVGGRTEAF
>TRBV23-1|TRBJ2-7
AINEGVLTYEQY
>TRBV6-5|TRBJ2-2
ASSNPNTGELF
>TRBV19|TRBJ1-1
ASSIFGTANTEAF
>TRBV5-6|TRBJ1-1
ASSLDIGLPTEAF
>TRBV5-6|TRBJ2-5
ASTHYRGSFQETQY
>TRBV19|TRBJ1-2
ASSISQGLIGYT
>TRBV7-3|TRBJ2-1
ASSLSAGVSNEQF
>TRBV5-1|TRBJ1-2
ASSLAGTGTGPNYGYT
>TRBV24-1|TRBJ1-5
ATSESGTGSAESNQPQH
>TRBV7-9|TRBJ1-1
ASSLGQEVAF
>TRBV27|TRBJ2-3
ASSSSSGRTDTQY
>TRBV7-9|TRBJ1-5
ASSYSNQPQH
>TRBV5-4|TRBJ2-7
ASSLEAGGAYEQY
>TRBV12-3/TRBV12-4|TRBJ1-2
ASSLRWDGYT
>TRBV5-1|TRBJ2-1
ASSVPLAGGQF
>TRBV7-2|TRBJ1-4
ASSRMRESEGEKLF
>TRBV7-9|TRBJ1-6
ASSLGQDNSPLH
>TRBV4-3|TRBJ2-3
ASSQDLTSSDTQY